This entry describes one TCR beta chain. Its antigen is still unknown. Per-base qualities were not stored, and no clone one base away is much larger. This entry is derived from a study of cytomegalovirus exposure and HLA in healthy donors (dated by TCRdb to 2016 to 2017). Some background on the complete study: An earlier analysis of some 600 of the donors reported 276 Gb of sequence data and around 120 million unique TCR beta sequences obtained from about 179 million T cells. Using immunosequencing, the study profiled T cell repertoires from fewer than 700 subjects and related those repertoires to cytomegalovirus serostatus. Of the approximately 400 genotyped donors, roughly 85% fell in the genetic ancestry cluster associated with self-reported Caucasian donors. An earlier analysis of 587 of the donors used high-throughput TCR beta sequencing to judge whether each TCR beta V gene segment behaved as functional or pseudogenic. To predict cytomegalovirus infection status, the study combined high-throughput TCR immunosequencing, statistical association of individual TCRs with disease status, and machine learning. To study patterns of TCR occurrence, a later analysis re-analyzed previously published TCR beta repertoires from under 750 donors and added high-resolution HLA genotyping. Typing coverage differed by locus: A, B, C, DRB1 and DQB1 were typed in roughly 620-640 donors, DQA1 in 522, DPA1 in approximately 600, and DPB1 in about 450. Every repertoire in the discovery cohort had been generated on one and the same sequencing platform. A handful of DR-DQ haplotypes were handled as single units for association and clustering because linkage in the cohort was strong. In addition to the first cohort of about 650 subjects, a separate validation cohort of 100 to 150 different subjects was used. On average, roughly 240,000 unique TCR beta nucleotide sequences were sequenced per donor among about 400 genotyped donors of the cohort, with about 19% of those sequences being non-productive. HLA typing covered class I and class II loci at four-digit resolution. Donor age, sex, ethnicity and CMV serostatus were compiled together with the repertoire data. The aim of the study was to test whether cataloging public T cell receptors could identify signatures of past pathogen exposure. Roughly 300 gigabases of sequencing data and around 80 million unique TCR sequences made up an early release that covered approximately 700 HLA-typed donors. Rather than drawing on any new phenotypic data, the later analysis identified candidate immune exposures from TCR beta sequences and the way those sequences occurred across donors. A later genetic analysis took genome-wide SNP genotypes for about 65% of the 666 donors and used that subset as a discovery cohort.

Receptor amplification or capture employed the immunoSEQ multiplex PCR assay. The multiplex PCR relied on a mix of 60 forward primers for TCR Vbeta segments and 13 reverse primers for TCR Jbeta segments. The CDR3 region of rearranged TCR beta genes was amplified from genomic DNA with a multiplex PCR assay. Amplified TCR beta libraries were sequenced as 87-base-pair reads on the Illumina HiSeq System. In the original analysis: Across the 600 to 700 repertoires, a later analysis counted tens of millions of unique TCR beta chains, 9 million to 14 million of which were shared by at least two donors. Raw reads were error-corrected and collapsed into unique sequences by a nearest-neighbor algorithm in which closely related sequences were merged to remove PCR and sequencing errors. Alignment of CDR3 sequences to IMGT reference sequences was used to assign V, D and J gene segments. Each retained sequence needed at least a six-nucleotide match to both a V gene segment and a J gene segment. Rearrangements were called productive when the CDR3 lacked stop codons and stayed in frame with V and J; all others were non-productive. Following IMGT convention, CDR3 was defined as the stretch from the second conserved V-encoded cysteine to the conserved J-encoded phenylalanine. The earlier analysis of 587 of the donors excluded sequences that lacked an unambiguous match to a single V gene segment. In an earlier analysis of several hundred of the donors, V segments were called functional above 56.7% productive rearrangements and were called segregating when the between-donor standard deviation exceeded 5%. A statistical classification framework was developed to diagnose cytomegalovirus status using the catalog of TCR beta chain sequences. In a later analysis, V and J genes were assigned by comparing TCR nucleotide sequences against IMGT/GENE-DB human TR gene sequences. In a later analysis, CDR3 sequences and most-parsimonious VDJ recombination scenarios were assigned using the TCRdist pipeline. In a later analysis, each TCR beta chain was defined by its CDR3 amino acid sequence together with its V-gene family, and reads without a unique V-gene family were excluded. In a later analysis, several hundred highly shared, low-generation-probability nucleotide sequences were removed to address suspected cross-contamination and a sequencing artifact. A later analysis calculated a clonal expansion index for each public chain from normalized within-repertoire ranks of inferred template counts. In a later analysis, generation probabilities were computed with a VDJ recombination model fitted to out-of-frame rearrangements, and the resulting probabilities were checked against IGoR. In a later analysis, TCR-TCR, TCR-HLA and TCR-CMV co-occurrence was scored with hypergeometric tests, and a repertoire-size bias correction was applied to TCR pairs. False discovery rates were estimated in a later analysis by permuting HLA or CMV assignments 20 times. In a later analysis, co-occurring TCRs were grouped with DBSCAN, and TCRdist sequence similarity was added when clustering was performed within HLA-allele-positive subsets. Repertoires with fewer than 30,000 or more than 120,000 public chains were left out of co-occurrence clustering, as were about five repertoires with anomalous nucleotide sharing. Held by TCRdb, this immuneACCESS table contains in-frame sequences only and omits some clones. Under half of the omission traces to an unresolved V gene where checked; the cause of the rest is unknown. V and J calls plus clone size are reproduced from that table; the DNA served to infer D and trimming. Across this sample there are about 210,000 clones, with around 82% seen only once. The ten largest clones represent 1.5% to 2% of the sample.

From a lookup of the germline V gene, CDR1 and CDR2 are SGHRS and YFSETQ. Deletion took 2 bases off V and 2 bases off J, with a span of 14 bases between the germline ends. The CDR3 contains 15 residues, cysteine and phenylalanine counted. The retained sequence is limited to the CDR3, 45 bases, with the frame set at the first base. Broader findings and caveats from the paper: Three of the identified cytomegalovirus-associated TCR beta chains were confirmed in vitro to be specific for cytomegalovirus antigens. Broadly in line with IMGT annotations, most TCR beta V segments showed up in productive rearrangements about 87% or about 30% of the time in an earlier analysis of some 590 of the donors. The study listed 164 TCR beta chains as associated with cytomegalovirus. The 87-base-pair reads could not distinguish some IMGT-functional V segments, including TRBV6-2 and TRBV6-3, so those segments were excluded. In both the original and validation cohorts, the classifier was reported to diagnose cytomegalovirus status with high specificity and sensitivity. For the cohort, immune exposure information was limited to CMV serostatus. In a later genetic analysis, a missense DCLRE1C variant was associated with V-gene and J-gene trimming of TCR beta chains, and the association was replicated in an independent cohort. Sequencing depth was assumed to be roughly uniform across donors in the presence/absence analyses, though that assumption may not hold. In a later analysis, TCR association rates were found to vary across HLA loci, with the most associated TCRs seen for DRB1 alleles and the fewest for HLA-C alleles. It was suggested by the authors that the approach could potentially be generalized to other disease states and immunological phenotypes. According to a later genetic analysis, donors in an Asian-associated ancestry cluster had fewer N-insertions in productive TCRs than the roughly 670-donor mean. In a later analysis, HLA-associated TCR beta chains showed more clonal expansion and lower generation probabilities than non-associated chains that were equally common. Correlated functional status among segregating V segments might be attributable to linkage disequilibrium, but an unknown experimental factor could not be ruled out. In a later analysis, most CMV-associated TCR beta chains were found to appear HLA-restricted, with HLA associations seemingly driven largely by CMV exposure. A cluster of highly shared sequence variants was judged likely to be a technical artifact of the sequencing pipeline. A further reported finding was that TCR beta sequences accurately predicted the HLA-A and HLA-B alleles for most subjects in the first cohort. The cohort was sequenced for TCR beta chains only, and without alpha or paired-chain data the features that could be detected were limited. Because counts were too low, some 17 rarely observed V segments, including chromosome 9 orphons, were left out of the earlier analysis of a few hundred of the donors. HLA typing was unavailable for some donors at each locus, so association tests used only the typed subset. Across donors, most TCR sequences were observed very rarely, whereas some public TCRs were present in many individuals. A later analysis associated 16,951 TCR beta sequences with specific HLA alleles at a false discovery rate of 0.05. Strong co-occurrence of HLA alleles, especially DR and DQ, made assigning TCR associations to individual alleles difficult. A later analysis reported that several top co-occurrence clusters appeared linked to parvovirus B19, influenza, CMV and Epstein-Barr virus.

The cohort consisted of fewer than 700 healthy bone marrow donors. All cohort members were sampled while nominally healthy, although unrecorded immune exposures were likely present. The donor was CMV seropositive and belonged to the group of some 290 seropositive cohort members. Every donor gave a peripheral blood sample, and the peripheral blood mononuclear cells from that sample were used for TCR beta sequencing. The Qiagen DNeasy Blood Extraction Kit was used to extract genomic DNA from the blood cell samples. Here the chain combines TRBV5-1 and TRBJ2-7; the best D guess is TRBD1, with 6 bases matching. The source material was PBMCs. The source of this sequence is a man aged 40-50 years in good health and CMV-seropositive. The DNA is as follows: TGCGCCAGCAGCTTTACGGGGAAGGGGGCCTACGAGCAGTACTTC. This translates into CASSFTGKGAYEQYF.